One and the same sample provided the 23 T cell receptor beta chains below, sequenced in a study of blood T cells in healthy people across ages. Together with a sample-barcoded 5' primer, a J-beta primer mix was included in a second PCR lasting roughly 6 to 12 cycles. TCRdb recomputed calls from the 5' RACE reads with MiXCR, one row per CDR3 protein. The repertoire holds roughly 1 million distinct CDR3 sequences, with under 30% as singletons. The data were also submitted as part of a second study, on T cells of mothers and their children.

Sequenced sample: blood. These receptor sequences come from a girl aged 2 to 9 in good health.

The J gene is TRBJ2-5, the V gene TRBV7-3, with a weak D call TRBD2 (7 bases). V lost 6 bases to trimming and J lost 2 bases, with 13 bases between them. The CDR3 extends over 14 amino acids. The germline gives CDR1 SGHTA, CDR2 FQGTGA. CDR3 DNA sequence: TGTGCCAGCAGTCACGGGGGGCTTCAAGAGACCCAGTACTTC. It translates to CASSHGGLQETQYF.

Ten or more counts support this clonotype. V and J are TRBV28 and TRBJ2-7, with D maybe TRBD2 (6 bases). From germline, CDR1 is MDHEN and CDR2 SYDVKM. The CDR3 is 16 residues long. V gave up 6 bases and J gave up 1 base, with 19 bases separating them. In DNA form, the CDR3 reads TGTGCCAGCAGCTCTCGGGGGAGCGGCCCTTCCTACGAGCAGTACTTC. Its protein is CASSSRGSGPSYEQYF.

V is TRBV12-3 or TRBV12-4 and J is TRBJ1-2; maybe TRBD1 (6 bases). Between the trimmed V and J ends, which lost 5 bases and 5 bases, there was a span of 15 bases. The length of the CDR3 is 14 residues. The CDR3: CASSRTGKAYGYTF. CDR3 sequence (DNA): TGTGCCAGCAGTCGCACAGGGAAAGCTTATGGCTACACCTTC.

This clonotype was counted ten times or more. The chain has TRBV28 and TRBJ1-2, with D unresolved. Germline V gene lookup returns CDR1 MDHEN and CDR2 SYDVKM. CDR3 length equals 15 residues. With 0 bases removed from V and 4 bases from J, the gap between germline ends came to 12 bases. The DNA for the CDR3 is TGTGCCAGCAGTTTATGGGGCCAGGCTCCCTATGGCTACACCTTC. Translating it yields CASSLWGQAPYGYTF.

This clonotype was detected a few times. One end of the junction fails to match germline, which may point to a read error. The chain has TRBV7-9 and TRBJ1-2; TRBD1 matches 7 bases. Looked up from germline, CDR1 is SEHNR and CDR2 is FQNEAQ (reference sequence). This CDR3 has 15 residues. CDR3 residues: CASSRITGESPTSPF. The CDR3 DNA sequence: TGTGCCAGCAGCAGAATTACAGGGGAATCGCCCACTTCGCCTTTC.

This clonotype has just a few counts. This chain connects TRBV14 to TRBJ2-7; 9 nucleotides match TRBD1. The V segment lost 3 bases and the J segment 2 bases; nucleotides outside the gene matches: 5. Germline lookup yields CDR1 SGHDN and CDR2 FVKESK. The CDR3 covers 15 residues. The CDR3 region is CASSQGTGQPYEQYF. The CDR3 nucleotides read TGTGCCAGCAGCCAGGGGACAGGGCAGCCCTACGAGCAGTACTTC. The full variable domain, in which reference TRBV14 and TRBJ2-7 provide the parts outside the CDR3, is EAGVTQFPSHSVIEKGQTVTLRCDPISGHDNLYWYRRVMGKEIKFLLHFVKESKQDESGMPNNRFLAERTGGTYSTLKVQPAELEDSGVYFCASSQGTGQPYEQYFGPGTRLTVT.

The chain's CDR3 is CSVDRGAQNEQFF. Written as DNA, the CDR3 is TGCAGCGTGGACAGGGGAGCCCAAAATGAGCAGTTCTTC. The rearrangement links TRBV29-1 to TRBJ2-5, with 9 bases fitting TRBD1. The DNA matches TRBJ2-1 better at its end, which makes the J call doubtful. There are 13 residues in the CDR3. Germline V gene sequence: CDR1 SQVTM, CDR2 ANQGSEA.

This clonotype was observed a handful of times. The CDR3 loop reads CASSISSGRWTGELFF. The CDR3 DNA is TGTGCCAGCAGCATCTCTAGCGGGAGATGGACCGGGGAGCTGTTTTTT. This sequence joins TRBV5-6 and TRBJ2-2; TRBD2 aligns across 10 bases. V lost 4 bases and J lost 5; bases outside the gene matches: 8. Germline CDR1 is SGHDT and CDR2 is YYEEEE. The CDR3 has 16 amino acids.

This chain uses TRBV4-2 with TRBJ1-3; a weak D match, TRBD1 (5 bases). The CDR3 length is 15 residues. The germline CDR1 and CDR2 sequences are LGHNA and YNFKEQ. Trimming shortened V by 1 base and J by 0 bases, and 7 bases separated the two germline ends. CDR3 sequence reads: CASSQAGGSGNTIYF. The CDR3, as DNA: TGTGCCAGCAGCCAAGCGGGGGGCTCTGGAAACACCATATATTTT.

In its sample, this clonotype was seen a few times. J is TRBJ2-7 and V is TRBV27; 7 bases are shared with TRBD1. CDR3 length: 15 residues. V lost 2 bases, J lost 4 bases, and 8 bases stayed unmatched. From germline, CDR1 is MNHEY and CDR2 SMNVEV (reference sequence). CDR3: CASSLRYSRGYEQYF. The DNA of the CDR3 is TGTGCCAGCAGTTTAAGGTATAGCAGGGGGTACGAGCAGTACTTC.

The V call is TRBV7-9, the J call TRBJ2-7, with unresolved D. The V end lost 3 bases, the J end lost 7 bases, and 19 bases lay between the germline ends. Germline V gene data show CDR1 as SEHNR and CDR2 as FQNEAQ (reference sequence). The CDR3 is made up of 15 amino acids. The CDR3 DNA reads TGTGCCAGCAGCTTGGACCCCGGGCCGCAGGAAGAGCAGTACTTC. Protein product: CASSLDPGPQEEQYF.

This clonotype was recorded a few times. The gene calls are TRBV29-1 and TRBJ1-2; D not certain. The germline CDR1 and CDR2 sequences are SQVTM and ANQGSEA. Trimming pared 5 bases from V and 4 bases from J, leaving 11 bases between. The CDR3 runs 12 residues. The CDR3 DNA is TGCAGCGTTCGAGGCGGCCCCTATGGCTACACCTTC. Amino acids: CSVRGGPYGYTF.

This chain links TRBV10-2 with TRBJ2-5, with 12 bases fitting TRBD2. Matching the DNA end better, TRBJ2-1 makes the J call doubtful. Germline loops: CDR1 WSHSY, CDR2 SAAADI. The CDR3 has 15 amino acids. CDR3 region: CASSDWTSGMDEQFF. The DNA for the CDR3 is TGCGCCAGCAGCGACTGGACTAGCGGGATGGATGAGCAGTTCTTC.

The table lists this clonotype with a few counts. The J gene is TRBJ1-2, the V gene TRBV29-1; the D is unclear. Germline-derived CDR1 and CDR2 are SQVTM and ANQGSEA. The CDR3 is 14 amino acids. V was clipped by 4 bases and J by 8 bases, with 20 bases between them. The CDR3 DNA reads TGCAGCGTTGGCCTCCGATTAGGGAATAACGGCTACACCTTC. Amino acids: CSVGLRLGNNGYTF. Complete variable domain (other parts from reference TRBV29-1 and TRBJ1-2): SAVISQKPSRDICQRGTSLTIQCQVDSQVTMMFWYRQQPGQSLTLIATANQGSEATYESGFVIDKFPISRPNLTFSTLTVSNMSPEDSSIYLCSVGLRLGNNGYTFGSGTRLTVV.

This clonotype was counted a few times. As DNA, the CDR3 is TGTGCCAGCAGCTTAGACCTAGCGTCTTCCTACGAGCAGTACTTC. Amino acids: CASSLDLASSYEQYF. The rearrangement joins TRBV11-2 to TRBJ2-7; D might be TRBD2 (6 bases). The CDR3 runs 15 residues. V shed 0 bases and J shed 1 base, with 10 bases lying between them. Germline V gives CDR1 SGHAT, CDR2 FQNNGV.

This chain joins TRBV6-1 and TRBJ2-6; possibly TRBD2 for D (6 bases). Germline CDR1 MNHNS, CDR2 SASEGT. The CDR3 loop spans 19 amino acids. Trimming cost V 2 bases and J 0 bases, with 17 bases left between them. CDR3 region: CASSELVAGLYSGANVLTF. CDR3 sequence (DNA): TGTGCCAGCAGTGAATTAGTCGCGGGACTCTACTCTGGGGCCAACGTCCTGACTTTC.

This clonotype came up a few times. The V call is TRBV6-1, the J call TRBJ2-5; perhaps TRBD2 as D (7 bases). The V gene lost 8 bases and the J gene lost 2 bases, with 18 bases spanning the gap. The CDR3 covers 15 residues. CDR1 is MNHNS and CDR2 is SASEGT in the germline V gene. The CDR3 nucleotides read TGTGCCAGCGAGTCGGGGGGCTCCTTTCAAGAGACCCAGTACTTC. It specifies CASESGGSFQETQYF.

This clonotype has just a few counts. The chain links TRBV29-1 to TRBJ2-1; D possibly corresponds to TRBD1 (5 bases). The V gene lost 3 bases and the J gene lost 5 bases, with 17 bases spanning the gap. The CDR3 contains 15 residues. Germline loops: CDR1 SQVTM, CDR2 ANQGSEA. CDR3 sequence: CSVEVGQGWDNEQFF. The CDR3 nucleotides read TGCAGCGTTGAGGTAGGGCAGGGCTGGGACAATGAGCAGTTCTTC.

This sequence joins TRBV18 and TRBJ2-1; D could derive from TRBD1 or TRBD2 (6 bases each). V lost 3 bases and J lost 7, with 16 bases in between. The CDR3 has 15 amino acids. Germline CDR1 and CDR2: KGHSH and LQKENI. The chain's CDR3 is CASSPWRDKGNEQFF. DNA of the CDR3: TGTGCCAGCTCACCGTGGAGGGACAAGGGTAATGAGCAGTTCTTC.

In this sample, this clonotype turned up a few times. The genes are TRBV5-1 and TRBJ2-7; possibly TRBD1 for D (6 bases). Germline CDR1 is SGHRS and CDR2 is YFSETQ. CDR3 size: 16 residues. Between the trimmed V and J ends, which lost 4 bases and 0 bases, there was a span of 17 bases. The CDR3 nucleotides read TGCGCCAGCAGCGCGATGACAGGTGATAGCTCCTACGAGCAGTACTTC. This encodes CASSAMTGDSSYEQYF. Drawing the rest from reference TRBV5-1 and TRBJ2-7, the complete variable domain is KAGVTQTPRYLIKTRGQQVTLSCSPISGHRSVSWYQQTPGQGLQFLFEYFSETQRNKGNFPGRFSGRQFSNSRSEMNVSTLELGDSALYLCASSAMTGDSSYEQYFGPGTRLTVT.

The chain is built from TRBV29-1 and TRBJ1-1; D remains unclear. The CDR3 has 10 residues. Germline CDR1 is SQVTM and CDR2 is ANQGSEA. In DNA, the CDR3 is TGCATGTTTCGGACCACTGAAGCTTTCTTT. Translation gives CMFRTTEAFF. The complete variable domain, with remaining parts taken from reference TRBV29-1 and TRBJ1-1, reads SAVISQKPSRDICQRGTSLTIQCQVDSQVTMMFWYRQQPGQSLTLIATANQGSEATYESGFVIDKFPISRPNLTFSTLTVSNMSPEDSSIYLCMFRTTEAFFGQGTRLTVV.

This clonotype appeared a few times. The CDR3 is CATSDPPRLADNNEQFF. The CDR3, as DNA: TGTGCCACCAGTGACCCACCGAGACTAGCGGATAACAATGAGCAGTTCTTC. This rearrangement joins TRBV24-1 to TRBJ2-5; 9 bases are shared with TRBD2. The last part of the DNA fits TRBJ2-1 better; the J call may be wrong. The CDR3 has 17 amino acids. Germline values: CDR1 KGHDR, CDR2 SFDVKD.

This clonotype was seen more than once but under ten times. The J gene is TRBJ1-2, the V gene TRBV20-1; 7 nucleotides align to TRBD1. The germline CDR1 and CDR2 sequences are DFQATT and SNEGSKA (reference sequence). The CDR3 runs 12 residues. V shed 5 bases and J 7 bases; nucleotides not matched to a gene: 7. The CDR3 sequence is CSAQTGFIGYTF. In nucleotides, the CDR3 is TGCAGTGCTCAGACAGGGTTCATTGGCTACACCTTC.